These 24 T cell receptor beta chains were sequenced from one sample in a study of OX40 agonist ivuxolimab in advanced cancers. TCRdb keeps only in-frame clones here, not all; method: immunoSEQ multiplex PCR. The repertoire holds about 60,000 clones, with 80% to 90% as singletons. Sequenced here: CD4+ or CD8+ T cells sorted from blood, sampled in a trial of the OX40 agonist ivuxolimab. These receptors originate from an adult with an advanced solid tumor such as melanoma, head and neck, liver or kidney cancer.

The V call is TRBV29-1, the J call TRBJ2-5; 8 bases align to TRBD2. The CDR3 has 12 amino acids. Trimming cost V 6 bases and J 5 bases; bases outside gene matches: 5. Germline lookup yields CDR1 SQVTM and CDR2 ANQGSEA. The CDR3 DNA is TGCAGCGTGGGACTAGAGTATGAGACCCAGTACTTC. This translates into CSVGLEYETQYF.

The chain couples TRBV6-1 to TRBJ1-2; a possible D gene is TRBD1 (5 bases). Germline values: CDR1 MNHNS, CDR2 SASEGT. The CDR3 is 15 residues long. V was pared by 1 base and J by 2 bases, with 11 bases between. CDR3 in amino acids: CASSEENRKNYGYTF. Written as DNA, the CDR3 is TGTGCCAGCAGTGAAGAAAACAGGAAAAACTATGGCTACACCTTC.

Concerning this clone itself: Other nucleotide sequences from this sample produce the same CDR3. This sequence joins TRBV5-1 and TRBJ2-1, with 8 bases lining up with TRBD2. V shed 0 bases and J 0 bases; nucleotides not matched to a gene: 5. The CDR3 totals 17 residues. Germline values: CDR1 SGHRS, CDR2 YFSETQ. This CDR3 is CASSLEASGSSYNEQFF. Written as DNA, the CDR3 is TGCGCCAGCAGCTTGGAGGCTAGCGGGTCCTCCTACAATGAGCAGTTCTTC.

This clone was observed once. The genes are TRBV7-9 and TRBJ2-7; no definite D call. V was cut by 6 bases and J by 3 bases, with 12 bases left in between. The CDR3 loop spans 13 amino acids. CDR1 and CDR2 (germline): SEHNR, FQNEAQ (reference sequence). The CDR3 here is CASRRAPSYEQYF. CDR3 coding DNA: TGTGCCAGCAGGCGCGCCCCCAGCTACGAGCAGTACTTC.

The chain couples TRBV9 to TRBJ2-1; 10 bases are a match to TRBD2. This CDR3 comprises 15 residues. Germline values: CDR1 SGDLS, CDR2 YYNGEE. The junction had 3 bases not matched to a gene; V was cut back by 0 bases and J by 6 bases. The CDR3 DNA reads as TGTGCCAGCAGCGTAGGCCAGCGGGAGGGCAATGAGCAGTTCTTC. Translation: CASSVGQREGNEQFF. The entire variable domain, with the rest obtained from reference TRBV9 and TRBJ2-1, is as follows: DSGVTQTPKHLITATGQRVTLRCSPRSGDLSVYWYQQSLDQGLQFLIQYYNGEERAKGNILERFSAQQFPDLHSELNLSSLELGDSALYFCASSVGQREGNEQFFGPGTRLTVL.

The chain is built from TRBV7-9 and TRBJ2-1; the D is unclear. Trimming removed 7 bases from V and 3 bases from J, with 10 bases in between. Germline-derived CDR1 and CDR2 are SEHNR and FQNEAQ (reference sequence). The length of the CDR3 is 13 residues. CDR3 residues: CASTRIFYNEQFF. The CDR3, as DNA: TGTGCCAGCACCCGAATCTTCTACAATGAGCAGTTCTTC.

CDR3 nucleotide sequence: TGTGCCAGTAGTGGGGGCCCGACCGGCAGAGACTACTATGGCTACACCTTC. Translated: CASSGGPTGRDYYGYTF. V and J are TRBV19 and TRBJ1-2; perhaps TRBD1 as D (6 bases). Per the germline V gene, CDR1 is LNHDA and CDR2 is SQIVND (reference sequence). The V and J ends lost 5 bases and 3 bases respectively, with 22 bases between them. The CDR3 contains 17 residues.

This chain uses TRBV6-1 with TRBJ2-2, with 7 bases that match TRBD2. This CDR3 comprises 15 residues. Germline V gene data show CDR1 as MNHNS and CDR2 as SASEGT. Unmatched junction bases numbered 7, after V lost 4 bases and J lost 5 bases. CDR3 DNA sequence: TGTGCCAGCAGTGCAGGGCGGGAGATTACCGGGGAGCTGTTTTTT. Its translation: CASSAGREITGELFF.

V gene TRBV10-2 combines with J gene TRBJ2-7, with 16 bases aligning to TRBD2. Unmatched junction bases numbered 10, after V lost 3 bases and J lost 8 bases. CDR3 length: 17 amino acids. The germline V gene has CDR1 WSHSY and CDR2 SAAADI. The CDR3 here is CASSDAGTSGRGAQQYF. CDR3 DNA sequence: TGCGCCAGCAGTGACGCCGGGACTAGCGGGAGGGGGGCTCAGCAGTACTTC.

V is TRBV6-1 and J is TRBJ1-1; no clear D. This CDR3 region has 14 residues. The V end lost 3 bases, the J end lost 5 bases, and 13 bases lay between the germline ends. Germline V gene lookup returns CDR1 MNHNS and CDR2 SASEGT. The CDR3 is CASSDEGLGTEAFF. Here the CDR3 DNA reads TGTGCCAGCAGTGACGAGGGTCTAGGGACTGAAGCTTTCTTT.

This chain connects TRBV9 to TRBJ2-6; possible D gene TRBD2, 6 bases. Germline V gene data show CDR1 as SGDLS and CDR2 as YYNGEE. Trimming removed 3 bases from V and 1 base from J, with 17 bases in between. The CDR3 is 18 amino acids. CDR3 sequence reads: CASSGPGAVLSGANVLTF. Here the CDR3 DNA reads TGTGCCAGCAGCGGACCGGGAGCGGTCCTTTCTGGGGCCAACGTCCTGACTTTC.

This chain connects TRBV7-2 to TRBJ2-5; TRBD2 matches at 12 bases. This CDR3 region has 17 residues. V lost 3 bases and J lost 2; bases outside the gene matches: 7. Germline V lookup: CDR1 SGHTA, CDR2 FQGNSA. CDR3 DNA sequence: TGTGCCAGCAGCTTGGGGACTAGCGGGCGGGTTCAAGAGACCCAGTACTTC. It codes for CASSLGTSGRVQETQYF.

The J gene is TRBJ2-1, the V gene TRBV4-3, with D uncertain. V gave up 2 bases and J gave up 6 bases, with 11 bases separating them. The V gene's germline CDR1 is LGHNA and CDR2 YSLEER. The CDR3 is 14 amino acids. CDR3 nucleotide sequence: TGCGCCAGCAGCCAAACTGCAGGTCGCAATGAGCAGTTCTTC. Amino acid sequence: CASSQTAGRNEQFF.

This chain uses TRBV9 with TRBJ2-1, with D tentatively TRBD2 (6 bases). In germline, CDR1 is SGDLS, CDR2 YYNGEE. The CDR3 extends over 15 amino acids. V gave up 4 bases and J gave up 4 bases, with 15 bases separating them. The DNA of the CDR3 is TGTGCCAGCAGCTCCGGGGACTTCGTTTACAATGAGCAGTTCTTC. Its translation: CASSSGDFVYNEQFF.

The chain combines TRBV27 with TRBJ2-2; 7 nucleotides align to TRBD2. CDR1 MNHEY and CDR2 SMNVEV come from the germline V gene (reference sequence). This CDR3 contains 12 residues. V dropped 8 bases and J dropped 5; count of bases not matched to a gene: 2. The CDR3 sequence: CASRGDTGELFF. In DNA, the CDR3 is TGTGCCAGCCGGGGGGATACCGGGGAGCTGTTTTTT.

J is TRBJ2-7 and V is TRBV6-6; 7 nucleotides line up with TRBD1. This CDR3 region has 11 residues. In germline, CDR1 is MNHNY, CDR2 SVGAGI (reference sequence). V trimming: 5 bases; J trimming: 5 bases; junction bases outside the gene matches: 0. CDR3: CASSTGDEQYV. The CDR3, as DNA: TGTGCCAGCAGTACAGGGGACGAGCAGTACGTC.

The rearrangement uses TRBV2 and TRBJ1-1, with D uncertain. The CDR3 consists of 14 residues. Germline-derived CDR1 and CDR2 are SNHLY and FYNNEI. V dropped 3 bases and J dropped 6 bases, with 14 bases sitting between them. This CDR3 is CASSDLREPPEAFF. The CDR3 region has the DNA TGTGCCAGCAGTGACCTGCGGGAACCCCCTGAAGCTTTCTTT.

The chain recombines TRBV7-2 with TRBJ2-1; no clear D gene. Germline CDR1 and CDR2: SGHTA and FQGNSA. The V and J ends lost 0 bases and 4 bases respectively, with 13 bases between them. This CDR3 has 16 amino acids. The CDR3 is CASSLATSRLYNEQFF. CDR3 coding DNA: TGTGCCAGCAGCTTAGCAACGTCTAGACTTTACAATGAGCAGTTCTTC.

The chain employs TRBV11-2 and TRBJ2-5; a weak D match, TRBD2 (5 bases). The germline V gene encodes CDR1 SGHAT and CDR2 FQNNGV. The CDR3 loop spans 12 amino acids. V was shortened by 2 bases and J by 4 bases, with 5 bases between the two germline ends. CDR3 sequence (DNA): TGTGCCAGCAGCTTAAGCGGAGAGACCCAGTACTTC. It translates to CASSLSGETQYF.

J is TRBJ2-1 and V is TRBV10-2; 9 bases are a match to TRBD2. V shed 4 bases, J shed 8 bases, and the junction held 15 bases outside the gene matches. The CDR3 consists of 17 residues. Germline-derived CDR1 and CDR2 are WSHSY and SAAADI. The CDR3 nucleotides are TGCGCCAGCAGTGCCCTACTCCGACTAGCGGCGCGCCATGAGCAGTTCTTC. Translating gives CASSALLRLAARHEQFF.

This sequence joins TRBV27 and TRBJ2-7; 8 nucleotides line up with TRBD2. The CDR3 loop spans 16 amino acids. Germline V gene sequence: CDR1 MNHEY, CDR2 SMNVEV (reference sequence). V was pared by 1 base and J by 3 bases, with 8 bases of the junction left unmatched. The CDR3 nucleotides are TGTGCCAGCAGTTTATATGGGGGCGGGAGGAGCTACGAGCAGTACTTC. The encoded protein is CASSLYGGGRSYEQYF.

The V call is TRBV6-6, the J call TRBJ2-7, with 8 bases lining up with TRBD1. This CDR3 comprises 13 residues. V lost 5 bases, J lost 3 bases, and 3 bases stayed unmatched. Germline loops: CDR1 MNHNY, CDR2 SVGAGI (reference sequence). The CDR3 spells CASSPGTGYEQYV. CDR3 bases: TGTGCCAGCAGTCCCGGGACAGGCTACGAGCAGTACGTC.

The chain links TRBV7-9 to TRBJ2-3; maybe TRBD2 (6 bases). The length of the CDR3 is 16 residues. V lost 4 bases, J lost 0 bases, and 14 bases lay in between. The V gene's germline CDR1 is SEHNR and CDR2 FQNEAQ (reference sequence). DNA for the CDR3: TGTGCCAGCAGCTCCGAGACTAGGACGAGCACAGATACGCAGTATTTT. The encoded protein is CASSSETRTSTDTQYF.

The J gene is TRBJ1-2, the V gene TRBV9; a possible D gene is TRBD1 (5 bases). The CDR3 has 15 residues. CDR1 is SGDLS and CDR2 is YYNGEE in the germline V gene. Trimming took 3 bases from V and 1 from J, leaving 13 bases between them. CDR3 amino acids: CASSDGDRGNYGYTF. CDR3 nucleotide sequence: TGTGCCAGCAGCGATGGGGACCGTGGTAACTATGGCTACACCTTC.